The 11 T cell receptor beta chains below were found in one sample sequenced in a study of T-cell memory formation after mild COVID-19. TCRdb re-called the 5' RACE reads with MiXCR, one entry per CDR3 protein. The profile shows around 200,000 distinct CDR3 sequences, 15% to 20% of them singletons. The material sequenced was PBMCs or a T cell subset sorted from them (not recorded which). The source of these receptors is an adult woman who had mild COVID-19 (a few samples of this study predate the infection). Cell type and time point are not known.

There are many counts of this clonotype. J is TRBJ2-3 and V is TRBV24-1; a possible D gene is TRBD2 (6 bases). The CDR3 runs to 13 residues. Germline V gene lookup returns CDR1 KGHDR and CDR2 SFDVKD. Trimming removed 5 bases at V and 6 bases at J, with 11 bases between. The CDR3 region has the DNA TGTGCCACCAGTGTAGGCGGGACGGATACGCAGTATTTT. Translation gives CATSVGGTDTQYF.

The rearrangement joins TRBV9 to TRBJ2-7, with TRBD1 as a possible D gene (5 bases). Germline assignment: CDR1 SGDLS and CDR2 YYNGEE. The CDR3 runs 14 residues. The ends were cut back, 0 bases at V and 3 bases at J, with 10 bases in the middle. CDR3 in DNA: TGTGCCAGCAGCGTAGGACAGCTTTTCTACGAGCAGTACTTC. It specifies CASSVGQLFYEQYF.

The chain carries TRBV5-1 and TRBJ2-7; tentative D call: TRBD1 (7 bases). This CDR3 has 16 amino acids. The germline V gene encodes CDR1 SGHRS and CDR2 YFSETQ. Trimming stripped 4 bases from V and 0 bases from J, with 17 bases between. The CDR3 sequence is CASSRQGGSNSYEQYF. The CDR3 bases are TGCGCCAGCAGCCGGCAGGGGGGCTCCAACTCCTACGAGCAGTACTTC.

This chain joins TRBV12-3 or TRBV12-4 and TRBJ2-7; 13 nucleotides match TRBD2. V gave up 4 bases and J gave up 7 bases; unmatched junction bases: 7. The CDR3 spans 15 residues. CDR3 coding DNA: TGTGCCAGCAGTTGGACTAGCGGGAGCTTGGGTGAGCAGTACTTC. Protein: CASSWTSGSLGEQYF.

This clonotype was detected many times. The chain links TRBV24-1 to TRBJ2-1, with 12 bases fitting TRBD2. This CDR3 is 15 amino acids long. The V gene's germline CDR1 is KGHDR and CDR2 SFDVKD. V was clipped by 9 bases and J by 5 bases; unmatched bases: 7. CDR3 sequence: CATEKTSGGNNEQFF. CDR3 nucleotide sequence: TGTGCCACCGAAAAGACTAGCGGGGGAAACAATGAGCAGTTCTTC.

V is TRBV5-1 and J is TRBJ2-7; 8 bases align to TRBD1. The CDR3 has 12 amino acids. From germline, CDR1 is SGHRS and CDR2 YFSETQ. J gave up 4 bases and V 4 bases, and 1 base lay outside the gene matches. The CDR3, as DNA: TGCGCCAGCAGCGGGGACAGGTACGAGCAGTACTTC. This codes for CASSGDRYEQYF.

This sequence joins TRBV24-1 and TRBJ2-2; tentative D call: TRBD2 (6 bases). This CDR3 has 14 amino acids. CDR1 and CDR2 from the germline V gene are KGHDR and SFDVKD. Deletions cut 9 bases from V and 7 bases from J, with 17 bases between. CDR3 loop: CATGPEGQGGELFF. CDR3 DNA: TGTGCCACCGGGCCGGAGGGGCAAGGCGGGGAGCTGTTTTTT.

J is TRBJ2-5 and V is TRBV25-1; D is possibly TRBD2 (6 bases). CDR3 length: 16 amino acids. Trimming removed 1 base at V and 2 bases at J, with 14 bases between. CDR1 is MGHDK and CDR2 is SYGVNS in the germline V gene. This chain's CDR3 is CASSESRGIGQETQYF. CDR3 coding DNA: TGTGCCAGCAGTGAATCGCGGGGAATCGGTCAAGAGACCCAGTACTTC.

The chain couples TRBV20-1 to TRBJ2-7; 8 bases align to TRBD1. Unmatched junction bases numbered 7, after V lost 6 bases and J lost 0 bases. Germline V gene data show CDR1 as DFQATT and CDR2 as SNEGSKA (reference sequence). There are 14 residues in the CDR3. CDR3 DNA: TGCAGTGCCGCCAGGGGACAGGCCTCCTACGAGCAGTACTTC. This codes for CSAARGQASYEQYF.

This clonotype was seen only a few times. The V call is TRBV7-9, the J call TRBJ2-1, with TRBD2 matching over 7 bases. In germline, CDR1 is SEHNR, CDR2 FQNEAQ (reference sequence). V trimming: 4 bases; J trimming: 2 bases; junction bases outside the gene matches: 8. CDR3 length: 16 amino acids. CDR3 amino acids: CASSSASGTTYNEQFF. The CDR3 region has the DNA TGTGCCAGCAGCTCGGCTAGCGGCACAACCTACAATGAGCAGTTCTTC.

This clonotype was counted only a few times. This chain links TRBV7-3 with TRBJ2-1; no clear D gene. CDR3 length: 15 residues. Trimming cost V 5 bases and J 4 bases, with 15 bases left between them. Germline V gene lookup returns CDR1 SGHTA and CDR2 FQGTGA. CDR3 region: CASSVSGSLYNEQFF. The CDR3 DNA follows: TGTGCCAGCAGCGTTTCAGGCTCTCTTTACAATGAGCAGTTCTTC.